The 27 T cell receptor beta chains reported below all come from one sample, sequenced in a study of vaccination effects on CD4 cells after COVID-19. These receptors have no identified antigens. Culture proceeded for 10 days, and CD4+ T cells were then isolated. Two-dose BNT162b2 or mRNA-1273 vaccination was given to participants. Profiled with immunoSEQ multiplex PCR; TCRdb holds only in-frame clones, not every one. The sample has around 49,000 clones, roughly 72% seen once; the top ten hold 9.5% to 10%. Sequenced material: CD4+ T cells from PBMCs cultured without peptide, taken after COVID-19 vaccination. The receptors were gathered from a human donor who received a COVID-19 vaccine.

The chain is built from TRBV19 and TRBJ1-2; maybe TRBD1 (5 bases). The CDR3 runs 15 residues. CDR1 and CDR2 (germline): LNHDA, SQIVND (reference sequence). V lost 9 bases and J 3 bases, leaving 20 bases between the germline ends. The CDR3 nucleotides read TGTGCCAGCGCCCTCGTGGGGGGGAATTACTATGGCTACACCTTC. Its protein product is CASALVGGNYYGYTF. The full variable domain, its missing parts supplied by reference TRBV19 and TRBJ1-2, is DGGITQSPKYLFRKEGQNVTLSCEQNLNHDAMYWYRQDPGQGLRLIYYSQIVNDFQKGDIAEGYSVSREKKESFPLTVTSAQKNPTAFYLCASALVGGNYYGYTFGSGTRLTVV.

The V and J genes are TRBV15 and TRBJ2-5, with D possibly called TRBD1 or TRBD2 (5 bases each). The germline V gene has CDR1 LNHNV and CDR2 YYDKDF (reference sequence). V lost 2 bases to trimming and J lost 2 bases, with 15 bases between them. The CDR3 is 16 amino acids. The CDR3 DNA is TGTGCCACCAGCAGACTTTCGTCGAGGGGTCAAGAGACCCAGTACTTC. Protein: CATSRLSSRGQETQYF.

V and J are TRBV29-1 and TRBJ2-1, with D perhaps matching TRBD2 (5 bases). Germline values: CDR1 SQVTM, CDR2 ANQGSEA. This CDR3 comprises 11 residues. Trimming cost V 5 bases and J 9 bases, with 11 bases left between them. In DNA, the CDR3 is TGCAGCGTTCGGGATTCGGGTGAGCAGTTCTTC. Residues: CSVRDSGEQFF.

The rearrangement uses TRBV27 and TRBJ1-1; D possibly corresponds to TRBD1 (6 bases). The germline V and J ends were trimmed by 3 bases and 2 bases, with 13 bases remaining between them. This CDR3 is built from 15 residues. CDR1 is MNHEY and CDR2 is SMNVEV in the germline V gene (reference sequence). The DNA of the CDR3 is TGTGCCAGCAGTTTTACCGGGACACCAAACACTGAAGCTTTCTTT. This translates into CASSFTGTPNTEAFF.

The V and J genes are TRBV25-1 and TRBJ2-1; 10 positions agree with TRBD2. CDR3 length: 16 residues. CDR1 is MGHDK and CDR2 is SYGVNS in the germline V gene. V shed 6 bases and J 5 bases; nucleotides not matched to a gene: 10. CDR3 protein: CASSPRLAGADNEQFF. The CDR3 DNA sequence: TGTGCCAGCAGCCCAAGGCTAGCGGGAGCGGACAATGAGCAGTTCTTC.

The V and J genes are TRBV12-3 or TRBV12-4 and TRBJ1-1, with D uncertain. Trimming shortened V by 8 bases and J by 4 bases, and 14 bases separated the two germline ends. This CDR3 has 13 amino acids. The CDR3 here is CASRSGWVTEAFF. In nucleotides, the CDR3 is TGTGCCAGCCGTTCAGGATGGGTCACTGAAGCTTTCTTT.

This clone was counted between two and nine times. The CDR3 DNA is TGTGCCAGCACGACGTTGACAGGGAACGAGCAGTACTTC. Residues: CASTTLTGNEQYF. The V gene is TRBV6-5, the J gene TRBJ2-7; 7 nucleotides agree with TRBD1. The V and J ends lost 7 bases and 5 bases, in that order; junction bases with no gene match: 8. Germline V gene data show CDR1 as MNHEY and CDR2 as SVGAGI. The CDR3 has 13 amino acids.

The CDR3 loop is CASSIEGWGQSFYEQYF. In DNA form, the CDR3 reads TGTGCCAGTAGTATAGAAGGTTGGGGACAAAGTTTCTACGAGCAGTACTTC. The rearrangement uses TRBV19 and TRBJ2-7; D possibly corresponds to TRBD1 (6 bases). Germline CDR1 reads LNHDA; CDR2 reads SQIVND (reference sequence). Trimming took off 0 bases at V and 3 bases at J, with 18 bases between the two ends. This CDR3 has 17 amino acids.

The CDR3 spells CATSPPQGNTEAFF. In DNA form, the CDR3 reads TGTGCCACCAGCCCCCCCCAGGGGAACACTGAAGCTTTCTTT. This chain connects TRBV15 to TRBJ1-1; D is perhaps TRBD1 (5 bases). Germline lookup yields CDR1 LNHNV and CDR2 YYDKDF (reference sequence). This CDR3 has 14 amino acids. Trimming shortened V by 5 bases and J by 1 base, and 11 bases separated the two germline ends.

The chain combines TRBV19 with TRBJ1-1, with a weak D call TRBD1 (6 bases). The CDR3 runs to 17 residues. Trimming removed 5 bases from V and 0 bases from J, with 19 bases in between. CDR1 and CDR2 (germline): LNHDA, SQIVND (reference sequence). In DNA form, the CDR3 reads TGTGCCAGTAGTCTCCTGGAGCGGGGGGGCCTGAACACTGAAGCTTTCTTT. Protein product: CASSLLERGGLNTEAFF.

This rearrangement joins TRBV2 to TRBJ1-1; D remains unclear. The CDR3 totals 14 residues. Germline CDR1 SNHLY, CDR2 FYNNEI. Deletions cut 6 bases from V and 0 bases from J, with 11 bases between. Here the CDR3 DNA reads TGTGCCAGCAGCGGGCGTAGGATGAACACTGAAGCTTTCTTT. This encodes CASSGRRMNTEAFF.

The rearrangement links TRBV18 to TRBJ1-6, with no clear D. The germline CDR1 and CDR2 sequences are KGHSH and LQKENI. This CDR3 is built from 13 residues. V gave up 3 bases and J gave up 5 bases, with 5 bases separating them. The DNA for the CDR3 is TGTGCCAGCTCACCGGGAGATAATTCACCCCTCCACTTT. Amino acids: CASSPGDNSPLHF.

The rearrangement links TRBV7-8 to TRBJ1-1; TRBD1 is a possible D gene (5 bases). This CDR3 has 15 residues. Germline values: CDR1 SGHVS, CDR2 FQNEAQ. Deletions cut 5 bases from V and 6 bases from J, with 19 bases between. DNA of the CDR3: TGTGCCAGCAGCCCAAAAGGGGAAAAAGTTTCTGAAGCTTTCTTT. It yields the protein CASSPKGEKVSEAFF.

The chain recombines TRBV9 with TRBJ1-3; D perhaps matches TRBD1 (6 bases). Deletions cut 1 base from V and 0 bases from J, with 11 bases between. CDR1 and CDR2 (germline): SGDLS, YYNGEE. This CDR3 comprises 16 residues. CDR3 amino acids: CASSVSGTTSGNTIYF. The CDR3 coding sequence is TGTGCCAGCAGCGTAAGTGGGACAACCTCTGGAAACACCATATATTTT. Looking up the rest from reference TRBV9 and TRBJ1-3 gives the full variable domain: DSGVTQTPKHLITATGQRVTLRCSPRSGDLSVYWYQQSLDQGLQFLIQYYNGEERAKGNILERFSAQQFPDLHSELNLSSLELGDSALYFCASSVSGTTSGNTIYFGEGSWLTVV.

V is TRBV6-5 and J is TRBJ2-6; 7 nucleotides align to TRBD2. Trimming at V came to 2 bases and at J to 1 base, leaving 2 bases not matched to a gene. CDR1 is MNHEY, CDR2 SVGAGI, per germline. The CDR3 consists of 16 residues. The CDR3 DNA follows: TGTGCCAGCAGTTACCAGGGAGGGTCTGGGGCCAACGTCCTGACTTTC. Protein product: CASSYQGGSGANVLTF.

The rearrangement uses TRBV4-1 and TRBJ2-7; TRBD1 might be the D (6 bases). Germline CDR1 MGHRA, CDR2 YSYEKL. The CDR3 totals 17 residues. Trimming pared 3 bases from V and 0 bases from J, leaving 18 bases between. Here the CDR3 DNA reads TGCGCCAGCAGCCAGCAGCCAGGACAGTCTAGCTCCTACGAGCAGTACTTC. Translated, it gives CASSQQPGQSSSYEQYF.

The rearrangement joins TRBV18 to TRBJ1-4; tentative D call: TRBD1 (5 bases). V was clipped by 3 bases and J by 8 bases, with 13 bases between them. The germline V gene has CDR1 KGHSH and CDR2 LQKENI. This CDR3 is 14 amino acids long. CDR3 protein: CASSPGTLWEKLFF. The CDR3 DNA reads as TGTGCCAGCTCACCCGGGACCCTGTGGGAAAAACTGTTTTTT.

The rearrangement joins TRBV9 to TRBJ2-6; D possibly corresponds to TRBD1 (8 bases). Germline V lookup: CDR1 SGDLS, CDR2 YYNGEE. The length of the CDR3 is 16 residues. The ends were cut back, 4 bases at V and 3 bases at J, with 14 bases in the middle. The CDR3 region is CASSPTGEGGANVLTF. CDR3 coding DNA: TGTGCCAGCAGCCCGACAGGGGAGGGTGGGGCCAACGTCCTGACTTTC.

About this clone itself: At the DNA level, this CDR3 is encoded by other sequences in the same sample as well. The V gene is TRBV3-1 (or the pseudogene TRBV3-2), the J gene TRBJ2-5; tentative D call: TRBD2 (6 bases). The CDR3 extends over 12 amino acids. In germline, CDR1 is LGHDT, CDR2 YNNKEL (reference sequence). V was trimmed by 5 bases and J by 4 bases, leaving 8 bases between them. In DNA, the CDR3 is TGTGCCAGCAGCACGGGACTAGAGACCCAGTACTTC. Its protein is CASSTGLETQYF.

V is TRBV21-1 and J is TRBJ2-7; the table's D gene call, TRBD1, was not cross checked with the DNA. TRBV21-1 is described as a pseudogene. CDR3 length: 15 residues. Here the CDR3 DNA reads TGTGCCAGCAGCAAAGTGAAGGGGCGCCTCTACGAGCAGTACTTC. This gives the protein CASSKVKGRLYEQYF.

V and J are TRBV18 and TRBJ2-3; no definite D call. V was clipped by 3 bases and J by 6 bases, with 7 bases between them. This CDR3 has 12 residues. Germline-derived CDR1 and CDR2 are KGHSH and LQKENI. The CDR3 region has the DNA TGTGCCAGCTCACCCCGGCTGGATACGCAGTATTTT. Its translation is CASSPRLDTQYF. The whole variable domain, remainder taken from reference TRBV18 and TRBJ2-3, is NAGVMQNPRHLVRRRGQEARLRCSPMKGHSHVYWYRQLPEEGLKFMVYLQKENIIDESGMPKERFSAEFPKEGPSILRIQQVVRGDSAAYFCASSPRLDTQYFGPGTRLTVL.

The V gene is TRBV11-2, the J gene TRBJ1-1; D uncertain. With 3 bases removed from V and 0 bases from J, the gap between germline ends came to 2 bases. Germline V gene data show CDR1 as SGHAT and CDR2 as FQNNGV. The CDR3 is 12 amino acids. The CDR3 spells CASSFVNTEAFF. The CDR3 DNA follows: TGTGCCAGCAGCTTTGTGAACACTGAAGCTTTCTTT.

This chain connects TRBV6-5 to TRBJ1-1; D remains unclear. The CDR3 sequence is 12 residues long. Germline V gene lookup returns CDR1 MNHEY and CDR2 SVGAGI. The V end lost 8 bases, the J end lost 5 bases, and 12 bases lay between the germline ends. The chain's CDR3 is CASGSWETEAFF. CDR3 DNA: TGTGCCAGCGGATCTTGGGAAACTGAAGCTTTCTTT.

The chain uses TRBV14 and TRBJ2-1; D may match TRBD1 or TRBD2 (7 bases each). The length of the CDR3 is 23 residues. The germline V gene encodes CDR1 SGHDN and CDR2 FVKESK. Trimming shortened V by 4 bases and J by 5 bases, and 39 bases separated the two germline ends. The CDR3 loop reads CASSPTPRRGGRLAAVGNNEQFF. CDR3 DNA sequence: TGTGCCAGCAGCCCCACACCTCGCAGGGGGGGGAGGCTAGCGGCAGTAGGGAACAATGAGCAGTTCTTC. The full variable domain, completed using reference TRBV14 and TRBJ2-1, is EAGVTQFPSHSVIEKGQTVTLRCDPISGHDNLYWYRRVMGKEIKFLLHFVKESKQDESGMPNNRFLAERTGGTYSTLKVQPAELEDSGVYFCASSPTPRRGGRLAAVGNNEQFFGPGTRLTVL.

The chain links TRBV6-5 to TRBJ1-2; tentative D call: TRBD1 (5 bases). Germline V CDR1 and CDR2: MNHEY, SVGAGI. The CDR3 is made up of 14 amino acids. Deletions cut 2 bases from V and 8 bases from J, with 15 bases between. The CDR3 is CASSYDHAGYGYTF. CDR3 DNA sequence: TGTGCCAGCAGTTACGACCATGCAGGGTACGGCTACACCTTC.

This clone was counted once. This chain uses TRBV2 with TRBJ1-2, with D unclear. Germline CDR1 reads SNHLY; CDR2 reads FYNNEI. The CDR3 is 13 amino acids. V lost 4 bases, J lost 6 bases, and 12 bases lay in between. CDR3 coding DNA: TGTGCCAGCAGTGCGGAGGGCCTGGATGGCTACACCTTC. It encodes CASSAEGLDGYTF.

The chain employs TRBV2 and TRBJ2-7; D is uncertain. Looked up from germline, CDR1 is SNHLY and CDR2 is FYNNEI. This CDR3 comprises 12 residues. The V and J ends lost 8 bases and 0 bases respectively, with 8 bases between them. CDR3 coding DNA: TGTGCCAGCGGGATCCTCTCCTACGAGCAGTACTTC. This encodes CASGILSYEQYF.